This TCR delta chain was observed in a study of gamma-delta T cells after stem cell transplantation. This CDR3 spans 23 amino acids. Germline assignment: CDR1 TSWWSYY and CDR2 QGS. The germline V and J ends were trimmed by 1 base and 1 base, with 34 bases remaining between them. TCRdb called clones from the RT-PCR reads again using CATT. The sample yields approximately 2,500 delta-chain clones, less than 30% seen once. The source is a human donor. It is not recorded whose cells these are; they may come from a transplant donor. The chain links TRDV1 to TRDJ1, with a weak D call TRDD3 (6 bases). Sequences were obtained from gamma-delta T cells. In DNA form, the CDR3 reads TGTGCTCTTGGGGAACGCGGCCCAACCAACCCCTTTCAAGAGATACGATTCACCGATAAACTCATCTTT. Residues: CALGERGPTNPFQEIRFTDKLIF.